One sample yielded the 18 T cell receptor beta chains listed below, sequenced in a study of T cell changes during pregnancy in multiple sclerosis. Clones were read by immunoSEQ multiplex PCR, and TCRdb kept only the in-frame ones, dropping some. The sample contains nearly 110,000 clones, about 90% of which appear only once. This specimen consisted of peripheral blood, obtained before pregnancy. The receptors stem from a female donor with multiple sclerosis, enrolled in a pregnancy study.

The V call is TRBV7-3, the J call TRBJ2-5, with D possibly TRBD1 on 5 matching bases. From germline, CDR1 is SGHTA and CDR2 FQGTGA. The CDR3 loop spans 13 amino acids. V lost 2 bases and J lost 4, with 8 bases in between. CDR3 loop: CASSLGTGETQYF. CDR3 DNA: TGTGCCAGCAGCTTAGGCACAGGAGAGACCCAGTACTTC.

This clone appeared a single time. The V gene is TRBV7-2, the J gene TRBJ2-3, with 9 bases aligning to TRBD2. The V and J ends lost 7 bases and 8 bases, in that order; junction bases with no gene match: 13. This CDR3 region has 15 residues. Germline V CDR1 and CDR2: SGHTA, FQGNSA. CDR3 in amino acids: CASNSPAGGPATQYF. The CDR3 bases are TGTGCCAGCAACTCTCCGGCGGGGGGGCCGGCTACGCAGTATTTT.

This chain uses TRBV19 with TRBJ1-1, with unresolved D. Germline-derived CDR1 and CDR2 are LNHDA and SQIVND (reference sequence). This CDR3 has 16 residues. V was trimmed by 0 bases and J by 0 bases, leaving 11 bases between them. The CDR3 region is CASSIDGRHLNTEAFF. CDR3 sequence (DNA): TGTGCCAGTAGTATAGATGGGAGACACCTGAACACTGAAGCTTTCTTT. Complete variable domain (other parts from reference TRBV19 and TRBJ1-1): DGGITQSPKYLFRKEGQNVTLSCEQNLNHDAMYWYRQDPGQGLRLIYYSQIVNDFQKGDIAEGYSVSREKKESFPLTVTSAQKNPTAFYLCASSIDGRHLNTEAFFGQGTRLTVV.

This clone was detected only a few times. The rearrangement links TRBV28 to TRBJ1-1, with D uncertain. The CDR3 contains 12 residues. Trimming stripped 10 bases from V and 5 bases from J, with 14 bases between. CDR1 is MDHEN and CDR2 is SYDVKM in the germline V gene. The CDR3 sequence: CATDEGGTEAFF. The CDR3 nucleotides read TGTGCCACGGATGAGGGTGGGACTGAAGCTTTCTTT.

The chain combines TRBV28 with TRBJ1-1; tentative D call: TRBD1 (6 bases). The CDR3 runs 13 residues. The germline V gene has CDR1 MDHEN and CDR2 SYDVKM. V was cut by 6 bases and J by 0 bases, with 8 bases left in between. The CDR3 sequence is CASRDSMNTEAFF. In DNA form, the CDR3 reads TGTGCCAGCAGGGACAGTATGAACACTGAAGCTTTCTTT.

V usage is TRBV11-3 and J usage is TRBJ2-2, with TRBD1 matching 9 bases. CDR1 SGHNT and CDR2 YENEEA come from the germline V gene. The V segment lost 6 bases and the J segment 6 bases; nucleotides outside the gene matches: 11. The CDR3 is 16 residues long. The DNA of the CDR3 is TGTGCCAGCAGACCGCCGACAGGGGGAGAATCCGGGGAGCTGTTTTTT. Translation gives CASRPPTGGESGELFF.

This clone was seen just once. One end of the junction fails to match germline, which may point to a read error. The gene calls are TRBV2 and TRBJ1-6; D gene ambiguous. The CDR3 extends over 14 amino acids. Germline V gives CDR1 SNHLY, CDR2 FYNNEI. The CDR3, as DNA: TGTGCCAGCGGTGAGCGGGGTACGAATTCACCCCTCCACTTT. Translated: CASGERGTNSPLHF.

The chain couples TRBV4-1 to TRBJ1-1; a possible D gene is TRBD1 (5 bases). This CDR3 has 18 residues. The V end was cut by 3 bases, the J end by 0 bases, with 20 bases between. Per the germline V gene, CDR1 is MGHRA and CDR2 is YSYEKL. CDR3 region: CASSHPGGGKRMNTEAFF. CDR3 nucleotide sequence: TGCGCCAGCAGCCACCCGGGGGGGGGTAAGAGAATGAACACTGAAGCTTTCTTT.

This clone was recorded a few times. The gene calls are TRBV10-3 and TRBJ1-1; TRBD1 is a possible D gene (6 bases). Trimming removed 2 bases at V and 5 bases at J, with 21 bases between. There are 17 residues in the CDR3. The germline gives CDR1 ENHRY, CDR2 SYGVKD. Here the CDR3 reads CAISESLIWGQSTEAFF. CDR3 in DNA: TGTGCCATCAGTGAGAGTCTCATATGGGGGCAAAGTACTGAAGCTTTCTTT.

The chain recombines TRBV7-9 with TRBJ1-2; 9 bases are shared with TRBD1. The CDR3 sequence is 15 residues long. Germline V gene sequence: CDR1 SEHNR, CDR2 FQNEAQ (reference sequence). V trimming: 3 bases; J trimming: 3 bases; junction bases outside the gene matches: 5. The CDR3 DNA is TGTGCCAGCAGCTTCCCGGGACAGGGTGACTATGGCTACACCTTC. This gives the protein CASSFPGQGDYGYTF.

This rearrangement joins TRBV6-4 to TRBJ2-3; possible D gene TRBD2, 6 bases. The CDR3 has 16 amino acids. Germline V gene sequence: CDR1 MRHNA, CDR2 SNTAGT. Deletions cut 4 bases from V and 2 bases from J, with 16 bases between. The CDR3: CASSVEGGDTTDTQYF. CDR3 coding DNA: TGTGCCAGCAGTGTTGAGGGCGGGGATACCACAGATACGCAGTATTTT.

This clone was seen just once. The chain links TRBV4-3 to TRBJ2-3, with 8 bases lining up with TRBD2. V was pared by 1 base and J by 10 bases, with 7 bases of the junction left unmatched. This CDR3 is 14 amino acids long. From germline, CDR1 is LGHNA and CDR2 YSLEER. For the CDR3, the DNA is TGCGCCAGCAGCCAAGGTGGTAGCGGGAAGGCGCAGTATTTT. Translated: CASSQGGSGKAQYF.

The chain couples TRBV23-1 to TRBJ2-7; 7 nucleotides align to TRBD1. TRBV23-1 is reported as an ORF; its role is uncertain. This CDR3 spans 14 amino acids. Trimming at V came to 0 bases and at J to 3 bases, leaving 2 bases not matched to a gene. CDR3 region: CASSQSGTVYEQYF. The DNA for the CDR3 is TGCGCCAGCAGTCAATCCGGGACAGTCTACGAGCAGTACTTC.

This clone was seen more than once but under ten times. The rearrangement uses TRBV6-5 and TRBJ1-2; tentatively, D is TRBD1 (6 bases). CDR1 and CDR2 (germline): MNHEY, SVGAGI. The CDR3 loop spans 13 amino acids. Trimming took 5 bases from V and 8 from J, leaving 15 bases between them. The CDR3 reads CASSPQGMRGYTF. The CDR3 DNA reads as TGTGCCAGCAGTCCTCAGGGGATGCGGGGCTACACCTTC.

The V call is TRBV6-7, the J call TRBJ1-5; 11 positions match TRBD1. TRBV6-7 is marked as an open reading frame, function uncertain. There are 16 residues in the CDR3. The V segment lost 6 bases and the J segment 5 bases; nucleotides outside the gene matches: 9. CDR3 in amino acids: CASSLGGTGGHQPQHF. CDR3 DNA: TGTGCCAGCAGCTTGGGCGGGACAGGGGGTCATCAGCCCCAGCATTTT.

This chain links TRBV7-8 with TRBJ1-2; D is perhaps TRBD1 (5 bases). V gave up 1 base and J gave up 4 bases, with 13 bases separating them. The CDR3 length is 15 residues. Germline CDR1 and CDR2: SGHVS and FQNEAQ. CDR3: CASSLGDRTTYGYTF. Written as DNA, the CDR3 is TGTGCCAGCAGCTTAGGAGACCGGACAACCTATGGCTACACCTTC.

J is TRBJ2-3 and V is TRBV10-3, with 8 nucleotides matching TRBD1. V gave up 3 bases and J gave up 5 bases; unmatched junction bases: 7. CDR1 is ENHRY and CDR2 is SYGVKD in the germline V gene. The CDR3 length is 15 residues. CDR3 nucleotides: TGTGCCATCAGTGAAGGGTCAGGGGGCGTAGATACGCAGTATTTT. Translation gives CAISEGSGGVDTQYF.

The CDR3 nucleotides are TGTGCCAGCAGCCACCCCGCCGGGACAGGGGGCCATCAGCCCCAGCATTTT. Its protein product is CASSHPAGTGGHQPQHF. This chain joins TRBV28 and TRBJ1-5, with 12 nucleotides matching TRBD1. V was clipped by 6 bases and J by 5 bases; unmatched bases: 11. Germline assignment: CDR1 MDHEN and CDR2 SYDVKM. The CDR3 has 17 amino acids.